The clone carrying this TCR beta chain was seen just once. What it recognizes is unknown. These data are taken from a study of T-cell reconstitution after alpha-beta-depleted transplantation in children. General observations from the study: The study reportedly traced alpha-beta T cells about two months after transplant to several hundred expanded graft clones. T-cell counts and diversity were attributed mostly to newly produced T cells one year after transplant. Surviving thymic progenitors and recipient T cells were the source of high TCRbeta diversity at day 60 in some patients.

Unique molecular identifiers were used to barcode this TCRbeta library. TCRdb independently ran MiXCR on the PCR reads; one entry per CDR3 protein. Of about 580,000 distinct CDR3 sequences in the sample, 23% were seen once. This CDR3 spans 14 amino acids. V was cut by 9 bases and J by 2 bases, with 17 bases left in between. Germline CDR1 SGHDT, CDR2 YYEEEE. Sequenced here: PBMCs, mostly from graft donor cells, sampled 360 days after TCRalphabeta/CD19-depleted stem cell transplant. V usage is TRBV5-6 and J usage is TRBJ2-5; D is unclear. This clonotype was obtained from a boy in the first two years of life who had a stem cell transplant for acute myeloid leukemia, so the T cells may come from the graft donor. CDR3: CATMGLGRQETQYF. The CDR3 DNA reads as TGTGCCACCATGGGGTTGGGCCGACAAGAGACCCAGTACTTC. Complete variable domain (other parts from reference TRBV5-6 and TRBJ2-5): DAGVTQSPTHLIKTRGQQVTLRCSPKSGHDTVSWYQQALGQGPQFIFQYYEEEERQRGNFPDRFSGHQFPNYSSELNVNALLLGDSALYLCATMGLGRQETQYFGPGTRLLVL.